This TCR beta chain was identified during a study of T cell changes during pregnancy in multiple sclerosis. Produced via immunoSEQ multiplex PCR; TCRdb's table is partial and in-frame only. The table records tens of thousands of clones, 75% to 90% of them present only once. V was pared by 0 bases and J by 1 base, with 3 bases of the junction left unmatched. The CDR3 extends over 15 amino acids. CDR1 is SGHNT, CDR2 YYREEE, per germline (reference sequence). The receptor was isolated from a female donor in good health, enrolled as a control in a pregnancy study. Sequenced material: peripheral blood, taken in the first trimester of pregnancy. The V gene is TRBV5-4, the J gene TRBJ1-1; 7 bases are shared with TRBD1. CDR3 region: CASSLDHRGNTEAFF. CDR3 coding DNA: TGTGCCAGCAGCTTGGACCACAGGGGGAACACTGAAGCTTTCTTT.